This TCR beta chain is drawn from a study of vaccination effects on CD4 cells after COVID-19. Broader study findings: Mainly new vaccine-induced clones made up the post-vaccine spike-reactive clones in convalescents.

Antigen-specific CD4+ T cells were expanded (with viral peptide pools) by the ViraFEST assay ahead of sequencing. At the end of around eleven days of culture, CD4+ T cells were isolated. It was between March and December 2020 that the person had a SARS-CoV-2 infection confirmed by PCR. Wells each received some 2.2 million PBMC, cultured with around 9.3 IU/ml IL-2 and about 9.4 ug/ml peptides. An HIV-1 Nef peptide pool was the negative control culture. Here immunoSEQ multiplex PCR was the method, and the copy in TCRdb shows in-frame clones only, minus some. This table holds about 70,000 clones, about 69% found once. On this clone itself: What it binds is not known.

In germline, CDR1 is MRHNA, CDR2 SNTAGT. Trimming took 4 bases from V and 4 from J, leaving 10 bases between them. The CDR3 sequence is 14 residues long. The source was CD4+ T cells from PBMCs cultured with HIV peptides, collected before COVID-19 vaccination. Described subset: HIV-1 Nef peptide pool negative control/reference culture. The sequence derives from a human donor who had a prior SARS-CoV-2 infection. This chain links TRBV6-4 with TRBJ2-2; no definite D call. Here the CDR3 reads CASSGGPTTGELFF. CDR3 DNA sequence: TGTGCCAGCAGTGGGGGTCCGACCACCGGGGAGCTGTTTTTT.